A single TCR beta chain is shown here with its context. Its antigen remains unknown. The data stem from a study of OX40 agonist ivuxolimab in advanced cancers. Study context: Partial responses occurred in three patients (one hepatocellular carcinoma, two cutaneous melanoma). Findings and limits, study-wide: Clonal expansion was among the lowest in partial responders at 0.1-3.0 mg/kg, especially CD8+. The authors also found low normalized T-cell clonal expansion in some nonresponders. It was not determined which antigens were specifically recognized by the peripheral T cells that had undergone clonal expansion.

The germline CDR1 and CDR2 sequences are SGHKS and YYEKEE (reference sequence). This CDR3 contains 16 residues. Germline trimming cut 5 bases from V and 6 bases from J; bases unmatched to any gene: 17. The repertoire was sequenced with immunoSEQ multiplex PCR; TCRdb's copy has only in-frame clones and lacks some. The sample has tens of thousands of clones; around 85% are singletons. This receptor was identified in an adult with an advanced solid tumor such as melanoma, head and neck, liver or kidney cancer. The specimen was CD4+ or CD8+ T cells sorted from blood, collected in a trial of the OX40 agonist ivuxolimab. The chain employs TRBV5-5 and TRBJ2-7; TRBD2 agrees at 7 bases. The CDR3 DNA reads TGTGCCAGCAGTCCAACCCCTAGCGGTCGAGCCGCCGAGCAGTACTTC. This gives the protein CASSPTPSGRAAEQYF.